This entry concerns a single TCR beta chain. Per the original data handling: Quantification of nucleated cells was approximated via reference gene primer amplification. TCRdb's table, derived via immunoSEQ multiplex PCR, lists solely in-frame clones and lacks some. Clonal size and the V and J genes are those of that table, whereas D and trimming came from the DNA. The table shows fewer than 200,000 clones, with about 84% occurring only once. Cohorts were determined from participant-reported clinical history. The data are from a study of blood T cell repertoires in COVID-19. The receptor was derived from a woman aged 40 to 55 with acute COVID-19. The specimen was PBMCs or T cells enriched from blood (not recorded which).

CDR3 loop: CSVVERGETQYF. The CDR3 DNA follows: TGCAGCGTTGTAGAGAGGGGGGAGACCCAGTACTTC. The V call is TRBV29-1, the J call TRBJ2-5; D possibly corresponds to TRBD1 (6 bases). The CDR3 extends over 12 amino acids. Germline V gene data show CDR1 as SQVTM and CDR2 as ANQGSEA. Between the trimmed V and J ends, which lost 4 bases and 5 bases, there was a span of 11 bases.